This T cell receptor (beta chain) was identified in a study of cytomegalovirus exposure and HLA in healthy donors. Study as a whole: Sequencing of roughly 180 million T cells in an earlier analysis found approximately 120 million unique TCR beta sequences. Study results and caveats: Analyzed later, most CMV-associated TCR beta chains appeared HLA-restricted. The availability of immune exposure information extended only to CMV serostatus. Later on, a genetic analysis was performed. It linked a missense variant in DCLRE1C with V- and J-gene trimming of TCR beta.

Comment on this clone: Its specificity is not known.

This CDR3 is 14 amino acids long. Trimming removed 5 bases from V and 2 bases from J, with 12 bases in between. Germline V CDR1 and CDR2: MDHEN, SYDVKM. PCR was performed using 60 Vbeta and 13 Jbeta primers. Clones were sequenced by immunoSEQ multiplex PCR, and TCRdb holds only the in-frame ones, with some missing. The sample contains over 150,000 clones, over 65% of which appear only once. The chain couples TRBV28 to TRBJ2-5; tentative D call: TRBD1 (6 bases). The sequencing input was PBMCs. The receptor was derived from a woman in her fifties or sixties in good health and CMV-seropositive. CDR3 DNA sequence: TGTGCCAGCAGTCCACTTCAGGGGCAAGAGACCCAGTACTTC. As protein: CASSPLQGQETQYF.